This paragraph covers one T cell receptor (beta chain) sequence. This record comes from a study of blood T cell repertoires in COVID-19. Authors' methods: Reference gene primer amplification in the assay estimated nucleated cell counts. Repertoires were generated with immunoSEQ multiplex PCR, while TCRdb's copy carries only in-frame clones and drops some. For V, J and clone size, that table is used; D and trimming come from the DNA. Here the sample spans 130,000 to 150,000 clones, approximately 85% being singletons. Enrollment of patients from Seattle took place during active infection, with longitudinal follow-up. Looked up from germline, CDR1 is SNHLY and CDR2 is FYNNEI. Trimming shortened V by 10 bases and J by 6 bases, and 12 bases separated the two germline ends. This CDR3 region has 11 residues.

Sample: peripheral blood. The chain combines TRBV2 with TRBJ2-5; D unclear. The clonotype originates from a woman in her fifties or sixties with COVID-19, enrolled during active disease. CDR3 in DNA: TGTGCCAACTCGTACGCGCAGACCCAGTACTTC. Translation: CANSYAQTQYF. Drawing the rest from reference TRBV2 and TRBJ2-5, the complete variable domain is EPEVTQTPSHQVTQMGQEVILRCVPISNHLYFYWYRQILGQKVEFLVSFYNNEISEKSEIFDDQFSVERPDGSNFTLKIRSTKLEDSAMYFCANSYAQTQYFGPGTRLLVL.